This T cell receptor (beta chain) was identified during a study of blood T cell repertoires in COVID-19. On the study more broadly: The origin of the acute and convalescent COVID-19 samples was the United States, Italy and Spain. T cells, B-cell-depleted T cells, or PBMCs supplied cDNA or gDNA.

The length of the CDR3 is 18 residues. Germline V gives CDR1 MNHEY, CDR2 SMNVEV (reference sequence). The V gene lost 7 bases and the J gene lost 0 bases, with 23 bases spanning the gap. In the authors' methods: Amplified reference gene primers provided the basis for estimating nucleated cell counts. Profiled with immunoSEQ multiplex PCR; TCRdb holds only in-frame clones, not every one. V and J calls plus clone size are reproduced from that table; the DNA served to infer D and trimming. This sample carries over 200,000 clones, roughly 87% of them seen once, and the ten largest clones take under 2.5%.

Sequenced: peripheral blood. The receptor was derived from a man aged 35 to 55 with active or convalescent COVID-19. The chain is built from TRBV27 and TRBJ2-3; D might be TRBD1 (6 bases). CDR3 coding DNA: TGTGCCAGCACTTCCTATGAGGGGGTTCATCTCAGCACAGATACGCAGTATTTT. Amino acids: CASTSYEGVHLSTDTQYF.